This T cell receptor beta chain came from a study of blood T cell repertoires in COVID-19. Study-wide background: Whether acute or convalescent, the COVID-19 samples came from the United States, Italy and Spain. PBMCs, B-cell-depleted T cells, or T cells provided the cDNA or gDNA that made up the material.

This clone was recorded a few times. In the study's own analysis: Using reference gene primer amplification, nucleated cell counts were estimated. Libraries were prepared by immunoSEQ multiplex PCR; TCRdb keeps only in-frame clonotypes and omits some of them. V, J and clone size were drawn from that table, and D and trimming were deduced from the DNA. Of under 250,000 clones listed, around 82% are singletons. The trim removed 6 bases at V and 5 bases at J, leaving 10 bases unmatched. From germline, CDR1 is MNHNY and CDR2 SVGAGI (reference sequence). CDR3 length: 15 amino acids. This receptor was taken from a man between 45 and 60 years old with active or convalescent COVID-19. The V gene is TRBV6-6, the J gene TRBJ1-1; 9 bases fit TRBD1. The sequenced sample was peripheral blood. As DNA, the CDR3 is TGTGCCAGCAGCCGGGGGGACAGGGCGCGGACTGAAGCTTTCTTT. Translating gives CASSRGDRARTEAFF.